The sequence of this TCR beta chain was determined in a study of beta chain features in type 1 diabetes. Study at large: Sorted cell examination encompassed 100 million to 110 million cells across all samples.

This clone was observed a few times. Its antigen is as yet unknown. On average, the one heparinised blood draw given by each donor was approximately 120 mL. Regarding the study as a whole: Moderately but significantly shorter TCRB CDR3s were found in Type 1 diabetes patients in all four CD4+ subsets. PCR might favor shorter templates, but any such skew would affect patients and controls equally.

CDR3 length equals 14 residues. The germline V gene encodes CDR1 SGHTA and CDR2 FQGNSA. The ends were cut back, 5 bases at V and 5 bases at J, with 15 bases in the middle. Expressed TCRB transcripts were sequenced because the isolated RNA had all been reverse transcribed beforehand. Sequencing used immunoSEQ multiplex PCR; TCRdb keeps in-frame clones, though not all of them. The sample carries around 160,000 clones, under 60% recorded once. The genes are TRBV7-2 and TRBJ1-1, with D maybe TRBD1 (6 bases). This clonotype was obtained from a man younger than 35 in good health. The sequencing sample was made of Tregs from blood. CDR3 coding DNA: TGTGCCAGCAGCCCGCGGGGGCGACGGACTGAAGCTTTCTTT. It translates to CASSPRGRRTEAFF. Complete variable domain (other parts from reference TRBV7-2 and TRBJ1-1): GAGVSQSPSNKVTEKGKDVELRCDPISGHTALYWYRQSLGQGLEFLIYFQGNSAPDKSGLPSDRFSAERTGGSVSTLTIQRTQQEDSAVYLCASSPRGRRTEAFFGQGTRLTVV.